The 19 T cell receptor beta chains below were found in one sample sequenced in a study of blood T cells in healthy people across ages. Then a second PCR, running roughly 7 to 11 cycles, was carried out with a sample-barcoded 5' primer and a J-beta primer mix. TCRdb redid the calling of the 5' RACE reads with MiXCR, one entry per CDR3 protein. Here the sample spans fewer than 1.5 million distinct CDR3 sequences, about 40% being singletons. Source material: blood. The receptors derive from a woman between 18 and 29 years old in good health.

This clonotype was seen repeatedly, ten times or more. This chain connects TRBV7-2 to TRBJ1-3; D unresolved. V dropped 6 bases and J dropped 0 bases, with 12 bases sitting between them. This CDR3 has 15 amino acids. Germline V gene sequence: CDR1 SGHTA, CDR2 FQGNSA. Written as DNA, the CDR3 is TGTGCCAGCAGTGTTCAGGCCTTCTCTGGAAACACCATATATTTT. Translating gives CASSVQAFSGNTIYF.

This clonotype was seen only a few times. This sequence joins TRBV6-4 and TRBJ2-1, with 9 bases matching TRBD1. CDR1 is MRHNA, CDR2 SNTAGT, per germline. This CDR3 comprises 16 residues. The junction had 12 bases not matched to a gene; V was cut back by 6 bases and J by 6 bases. CDR3 nucleotide sequence: TGTGCCAGCAGCCCCCTCGGACAGGGGAAACCCAATGAGCAGTTCTTC. Residues: CASSPLGQGKPNEQFF.

The gene calls are TRBV20-1 and TRBJ2-1; 9 bases are a match to TRBD2. The CDR3 has 16 residues. Germline-derived CDR1 and CDR2 are DFQATT and SNEGSKA (reference sequence). V lost 8 bases to trimming and J lost 0 bases; unmatched junction nucleotides: 11. The CDR3 bases are TGCAGTCCCCAAGGGCTAGCGGGACCCTCCTACAATGAGCAGTTCTTC. Protein product: CSPQGLAGPSYNEQFF.

This clonotype was detected only a few times. The chain has TRBV20-1 and TRBJ2-5, with D possibly being TRBD1 (6 bases). From germline, CDR1 is DFQATT and CDR2 SNEGSKA (reference sequence). The germline V and J ends were trimmed by 6 bases and 3 bases, with 14 bases remaining between them. The CDR3 is made up of 13 amino acids. CDR3 residues: CSANTGLEETQYF. The CDR3 DNA sequence: TGCAGTGCCAACACAGGGCTGGAAGAGACCCAGTACTTC.

The sample holds a few counts of this clonotype. The V call is TRBV13, the J call TRBJ1-6; D gene uncertain. Germline CDR1 reads PRHDT; CDR2 reads FYEKMQ (reference sequence). V dropped 6 bases and J dropped 7 bases, with 7 bases sitting between them. CDR3 length: 12 amino acids. The CDR3 coding sequence is TGTGCCAGCAGAACCTGGAATTCACCCCTCCACTTT. Amino acid sequence: CASRTWNSPLHF.

This chain links TRBV11-2 with TRBJ2-3, with 15 bases fitting TRBD2. Unmatched junction bases numbered 5, after V lost 5 bases and J lost 8 bases. The CDR3 runs 15 residues. Germline CDR1 reads SGHAT; CDR2 reads FQNNGV. The CDR3 reads CASSREGLAGGTQYF. The CDR3 coding sequence is TGTGCCAGCAGCCGAGAGGGACTAGCGGGGGGTACGCAGTATTTT.

Only a few counts were recorded for this clonotype. The rearrangement links TRBV3-1 to TRBJ2-7; 13 bases match TRBD2. This CDR3 region has 17 residues. The trim removed 0 bases at V and 4 bases at J, leaving 6 bases unmatched. CDR1 LGHDT and CDR2 YNNKEL come from the germline V gene (reference sequence). CDR3 bases: TGTGCCAGCAGCCAAGATACAGGACTAGCGGGGGATTACGAGCAGTACTTC. Its protein is CASSQDTGLAGDYEQYF.

A few counts support this clonotype. The chain links TRBV3-1 to TRBJ2-4, with 7 bases lining up with TRBD1. CDR1 and CDR2 (germline): LGHDT, YNNKEL (reference sequence). The CDR3 is 15 residues long. Trimming cost V 6 bases and J 0 bases; bases outside gene matches: 5. The CDR3 nucleotides are TGTGCCAGCAGTCGGGACAGACTAGCCAAAAACATTCAGTACTTC. Its translation: CASSRDRLAKNIQYF.

This clonotype was detected only a few times. The V call is TRBV10-3, the J call TRBJ2-3; D gene uncertain. The CDR3 spans 13 residues. V lost 2 bases to trimming and J lost 3 bases, with 6 bases between them. Germline values: CDR1 ENHRY, CDR2 SYGVKD. CDR3: CAISEKDTDTQYF. CDR3 bases: TGTGCCATCAGTGAGAAAGATACAGATACGCAGTATTTT.

This clonotype was observed a handful of times. J is TRBJ2-5 and V is TRBV18; a weak D match, TRBD2 (5 bases). The CDR3 covers 14 residues. Trimming took off 0 bases at V and 6 bases at J, with 11 bases between the two ends. From germline, CDR1 is KGHSH and CDR2 LQKENI. CDR3 region: CASSPPSHGKTQYF. CDR3 sequence (DNA): TGTGCCAGCTCACCACCATCCCACGGGAAGACCCAGTACTTC.

The chain is built from TRBV28 and TRBJ2-7, with D uncertain. The CDR3 length is 15 residues. Germline values: CDR1 MDHEN, CDR2 SYDVKM. The V gene lost 8 bases and the J gene lost 3 bases, with 20 bases spanning the gap. The CDR3 region is CASSLRRQAFYEQYF. The CDR3 nucleotides read TGTGCCAGCTCCCTTCGGCGGCAGGCCTTCTACGAGCAGTACTTC.

The chain employs TRBV25-1 and TRBJ2-1; no firm D call. The CDR3 consists of 12 residues. Germline V lookup: CDR1 MGHDK, CDR2 SYGVNS. Trimming took off 6 bases at V and 4 bases at J, with 7 bases between the two ends. CDR3: CASRIPYNEQFF. As DNA, the CDR3 is TGTGCCAGCAGGATCCCTTACAATGAGCAGTTCTTC. The full variable domain, rest sourced from reference TRBV25-1 and TRBJ2-1, is EADIYQTPRYLVIGTGKKITLECSQTMGHDKMYWYQQDPGMELHLIHYSYGVNSTEKGDLSSESTVSRIRTEHFPLTLESARPSHTSQYLCASRIPYNEQFFGPGTRLTVL.

A few counts support this clonotype. The chain recombines TRBV7-7 with TRBJ2-5; 10 bases line up with TRBD2. CDR3 length equals 19 residues. CDR1 SSHAT and CDR2 FNYEAQ come from the germline V gene (reference sequence). V lost 5 bases to trimming and J lost 5 bases; unmatched junction nucleotides: 20. CDR3 bases: TGTGCCAGCAGCCCAAGCTGGGCAGCTCTAGCGGGAGATAGTGAGACCCAGTACTTC. The encoded protein is CASSPSWAALAGDSETQYF. Full variable domain (remainder filled in from reference TRBV7-7 and TRBJ2-5): GAGVSQSPRYKVTKRGQDVTLRCDPISSHATLYWYQQALGQGPEFLTYFNYEAQPDKSGLPSDRFSAERPEGSISTLTIQRTEQRDSAMYRCASSPSWAALAGDSETQYFGPGTRLLVL.

The V gene is TRBV12-3 or TRBV12-4, the J gene TRBJ2-1, with D unresolved. The CDR3 extends over 16 amino acids. Trimming shortened V by 2 bases and J by 7 bases, and 18 bases separated the two germline ends. The CDR3 region has the DNA TGTGCCAGCAGTTTAATGTCCAGCGCCGCAGGTAATGAGCAGTTCTTC. It translates to CASSLMSSAAGNEQFF.

The chain recombines TRBV12-3 or TRBV12-4 with TRBJ1-5, with 7 nucleotides matching TRBD1. V shed 2 bases, J shed 7 bases, and the junction held 11 bases outside the gene matches. The CDR3 totals 16 residues. The CDR3 is CASSLFEGASRQPQHF. The CDR3 DNA is TGTGCCAGCAGTTTATTTGAGGGGGCGTCTAGACAGCCCCAGCATTTT.

This chain links TRBV4-1 with TRBJ2-2, with 10 positions matching TRBD2. CDR1 MGHRA and CDR2 YSYEKL come from the germline V gene. The CDR3 sequence is 18 residues long. The trim removed 0 bases at V and 5 bases at J, leaving 9 bases unmatched. CDR3 nucleotide sequence: TGCGCCAGCAGCCAAGATCCTGCTAGCGGGGGTGGGACCGGGGAGCTGTTTTTT. Amino acid sequence: CASSQDPASGGGTGELFF.

This clonotype was recorded at least ten times. The gene calls are TRBV29-1 and TRBJ2-7; the D gene is possibly TRBD2 (6 bases). V was cut by 0 bases and J by 0 bases, with 15 bases left in between. Looked up from germline, CDR1 is SQVTM and CDR2 is ANQGSEA. CDR3 length equals 16 residues. CDR3: CSVEDRGGTLSYEQYF. CDR3 DNA sequence: TGCAGCGTTGAAGATCGTGGCGGGACCCTCTCCTACGAGCAGTACTTC.

This clonotype was recorded at least ten times. This chain joins TRBV6-4 and TRBJ2-1, with D maybe TRBD2 (6 bases). This CDR3 has 14 amino acids. Trimming left V 0 bases short and J 15 bases short, with 18 bases between. Germline CDR1 is MRHNA and CDR2 is SNTAGT. The DNA of the CDR3 is TGTGCCAGCAGTGACTCTGGAGGGTTGGGTCCTCTGTTCTTC. Amino acid sequence: CASSDSGGLGPLFF.

The rearrangement joins TRBV7-8 to TRBJ2-5; D is unclear. Trimming left V 1 base short and J 2 bases short, with 11 bases between. Germline lookup yields CDR1 SGHVS and CDR2 FQNEAQ. The CDR3 runs to 15 residues. CDR3 protein: CASSLVETEQETQYF. CDR3 DNA sequence: TGTGCCAGCAGCTTAGTCGAGACTGAGCAAGAGACCCAGTACTTC.